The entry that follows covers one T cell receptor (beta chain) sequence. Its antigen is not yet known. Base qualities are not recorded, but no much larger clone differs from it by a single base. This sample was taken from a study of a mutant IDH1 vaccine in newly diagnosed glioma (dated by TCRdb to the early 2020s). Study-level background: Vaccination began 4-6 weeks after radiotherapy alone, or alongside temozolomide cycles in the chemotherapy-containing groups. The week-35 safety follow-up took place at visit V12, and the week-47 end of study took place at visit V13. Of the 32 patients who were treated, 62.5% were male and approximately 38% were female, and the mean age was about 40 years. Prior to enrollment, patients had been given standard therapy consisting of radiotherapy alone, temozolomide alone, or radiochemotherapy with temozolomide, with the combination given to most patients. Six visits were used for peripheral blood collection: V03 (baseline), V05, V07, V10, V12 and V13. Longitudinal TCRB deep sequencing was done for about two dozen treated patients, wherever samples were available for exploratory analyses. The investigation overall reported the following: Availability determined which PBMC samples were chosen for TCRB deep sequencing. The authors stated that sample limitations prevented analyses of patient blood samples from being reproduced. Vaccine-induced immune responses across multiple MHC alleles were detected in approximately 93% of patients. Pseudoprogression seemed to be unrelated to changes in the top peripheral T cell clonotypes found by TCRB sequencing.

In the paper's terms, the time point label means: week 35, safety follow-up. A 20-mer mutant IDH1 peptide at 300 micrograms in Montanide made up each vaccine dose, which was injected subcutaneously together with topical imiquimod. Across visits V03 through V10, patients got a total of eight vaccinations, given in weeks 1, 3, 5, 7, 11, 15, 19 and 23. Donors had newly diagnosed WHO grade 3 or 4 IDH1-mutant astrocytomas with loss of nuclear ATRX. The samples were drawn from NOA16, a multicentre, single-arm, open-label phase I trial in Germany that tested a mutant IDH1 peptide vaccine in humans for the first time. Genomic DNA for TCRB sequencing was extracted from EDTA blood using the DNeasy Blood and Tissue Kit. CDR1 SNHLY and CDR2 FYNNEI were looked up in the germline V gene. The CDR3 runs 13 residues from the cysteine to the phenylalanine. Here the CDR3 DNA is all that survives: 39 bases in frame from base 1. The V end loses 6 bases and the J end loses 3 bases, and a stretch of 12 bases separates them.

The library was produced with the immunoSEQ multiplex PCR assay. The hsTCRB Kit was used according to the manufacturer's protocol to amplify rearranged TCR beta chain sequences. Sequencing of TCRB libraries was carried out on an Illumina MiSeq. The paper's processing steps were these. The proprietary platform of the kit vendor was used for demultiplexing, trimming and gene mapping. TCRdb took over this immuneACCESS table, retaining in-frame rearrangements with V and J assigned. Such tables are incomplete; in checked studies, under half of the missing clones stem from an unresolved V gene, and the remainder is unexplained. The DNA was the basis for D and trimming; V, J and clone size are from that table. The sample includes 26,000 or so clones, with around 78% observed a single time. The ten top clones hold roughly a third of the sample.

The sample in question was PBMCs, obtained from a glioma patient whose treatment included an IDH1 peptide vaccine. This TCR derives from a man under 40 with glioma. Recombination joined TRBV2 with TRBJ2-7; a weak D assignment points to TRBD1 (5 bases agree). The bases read TGTGCCAGCAGAGGGGAACTTTTCTACGAGCAGTACTTC. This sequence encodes CASRGELFYEQYF.